This T cell receptor (beta chain) was sequenced in a study of identical twins. MiXCR, run by TCRdb on the 5' RACE reads, gives a single entry per CDR3 protein. The sample records about 340,000 distinct CDR3 sequences, roughly 10% being singletons. Comments on this clonotype: The target antigen is unknown.

V trimming: 3 bases; J trimming: 4 bases; junction bases outside the gene matches: 3. The CDR3 has 15 amino acids. Study-wide results and limits: Conclusions were drawn cross-sectionally by statistical analysis, without following the same donors. Models predicted less out-of-frame TCR alpha sharing in monozygotic twins than was found.

This TCR derives from a woman aged 45 to 65 in good health. The chain links TRBV12-3 or TRBV12-4 to TRBJ2-1; 10 bases align to TRBD2. The material sequenced was naive T cells sorted from blood. CDR3 in DNA: TGTGCCAGCAGTTTCCCTAGCGGGGGATACAATGAGCAGTTCTTC. It codes for CASSFPSGGYNEQFF.